This TCR beta chain was captured in a study of blood T cell repertoires in COVID-19 (dated by TCRdb to between 2020 and 2021). A note on the overall study: Samples covering the acute and convalescent phases of COVID-19 were provided by collaborators in the United States, Italy and Spain. The material from the prospective study consisted of cDNA or gDNA derived from T cells, B-cell-depleted T cells, or PBMCs. The dataset comprised deeply sampled blood TCRbeta repertoires from subjects exposed to, actively infected with, or recovered from COVID-19. A freely available public database, intended as a resource for researchers studying the immune response to SARS-CoV-2, is where the repertoires were released. The samples were drawn from two sources: the first 160 participants of the ongoing ImmuneRACE study, and 1,254 subjects contributed by 6 global collaborators. A de-identified subject ID, COVID-19 status, age in years and sex were almost always included in the sample metadata. Where available, HLA class I and class II types were obtained from metadata supplied by the sample provider rather than from assay-based typing. Broader findings and caveats from the paper: Clinical and demographic metadata were provided uncurated, with the amount varying by source and participant.

From the germline V gene (reference sequence), CDR1 is SGHNT and CDR2 is YYREEE. Its CDR3 holds 14 amino acids, cysteine through phenylalanine. CDR3 DNA only is kept here, 42 bases in frame from base 1. Trimming costs V 4 bases and J 0 bases, and their ends lie 10 bases apart. Worth noting for this clone: It has no known antigen specificity. No base quality information exists; no much larger clone differs at one position.

Each collaborating institution followed its own protocols to collect whole blood in K2EDTA tubes. Collaborator samples were shipped for TCRbeta analysis as frozen whole blood, isolated PBMCs, or DNA extracted from either sample type. TCRbeta CDR3 regions were amplified from genomic DNA by means of the immunoSEQ Assay, a bias-controlled multiplex PCR. As for the authors' bioinformatics: The number of nucleated cells in each sample was estimated from the amplification of reference gene primers within the assay. To quantify the absolute abundance of each unique TCRbeta CDR3 rearrangement, sequence reads were collapsed and filtered. Productive Simpson clonality was computed per sample as the square root of Simpson's diversity index over productive rearrangements. Held by TCRdb, this immuneACCESS table contains in-frame sequences only and omits some clones. Under half of the omission traces to an unresolved V gene where checked; the cause of the rest is unknown. The V and J calls and clone size are taken from that table; D and trimming were inferred from the DNA. The sample profile shows 470,000 or so clones; 75% to 90% of them were found once. The ten largest account for 4.3% of the sample.

The specimen was peripheral blood. This sequence originates from a woman aged 30 to 39 with acute or convalescent COVID-19. The chain was built from TRBV5-4 and TRBJ1-1, with the D gene too uncertain to name. CDR3 reads: CASSLEAVNTEAFF. The DNA reads as follows: TGTGCCAGCAGCCTGGAGGCGGTGAACACTGAAGCTTTCTTT.